Listed here are 26 T cell receptor beta chains from one sample, sequenced in a study of OX40 agonist ivuxolimab in advanced cancers. The data were produced by immunoSEQ multiplex PCR, yet TCRdb's version contains in-frame clones alone and is incomplete. In the table there are roughly 67,000 clones, around nine tenths of which are singletons. The sample consisted of CD4+ or CD8+ T cells sorted from blood, taken in a trial of the OX40 agonist ivuxolimab. All receptors come from an adult with an advanced solid tumor such as melanoma, head and neck, liver or kidney cancer.

This chain connects TRBV7-9 to TRBJ1-2; D not resolved. Germline assignment: CDR1 SEHNR and CDR2 FQNEAQ (reference sequence). This CDR3 region has 13 residues. Between the trimmed V and J ends, which lost 3 bases and 2 bases, there was a span of 7 bases. The CDR3 spells CASSFPTNYGYTF. CDR3 coding DNA: TGTGCCAGCAGCTTCCCCACGAACTATGGCTACACCTTC.

The chain uses TRBV27 and TRBJ2-5; D gene ambiguous. The germline V and J ends were trimmed by 6 bases and 1 base, with 12 bases remaining between them. The CDR3 sequence is 14 residues long. Germline V gene lookup returns CDR1 MNHEY and CDR2 SMNVEV (reference sequence). The CDR3 nucleotides read TGTGCCAGCAGCCGCCTGGATTTCCAAGAGACCCAGTACTTC. It encodes CASSRLDFQETQYF.

The chain is built from TRBV7-9 and TRBJ2-7; D uncertain. With 4 bases removed from V and 5 bases from J, the gap between germline ends came to 9 bases. The CDR3 extends over 12 amino acids. Germline CDR1 and CDR2: SEHNR and FQNEAQ (reference sequence). The CDR3 DNA reads as TGTGCCAGCAGCTATATTACGGACGAGCAGTACTTC. Encoded protein: CASSYITDEQYF.

The chain employs TRBV15 and TRBJ1-1; D gene ambiguous. Deletions cut 0 bases from V and 0 bases from J, with 8 bases between. The length of the CDR3 is 15 residues. The germline V gene encodes CDR1 LNHNV and CDR2 YYDKDF (reference sequence). The CDR3 DNA follows: TGTGCCACCAGCAGAGAGGGCAGCTTGAACACTGAAGCTTTCTTT. Translation gives CATSREGSLNTEAFF.

The chain is built from TRBV6-4 and TRBJ2-5; tentative D call: TRBD2 (6 bases). The CDR3 loop spans 13 amino acids. CDR1 and CDR2 (germline): MRHNA, SNTAGT. The V and J ends lost 5 bases and 4 bases respectively, with 11 bases between them. CDR3 in amino acids: CASSPQRAETQYF. CDR3 coding DNA: TGTGCCAGCAGTCCCCAGCGGGCAGAGACCCAGTACTTC.

This chain joins TRBV11-2 and TRBJ2-5; 7 positions agree with TRBD1. Germline trimming cut 6 bases from V and 1 base from J; bases unmatched to any gene: 5. Germline CDR1 SGHAT, CDR2 FQNNGV. The CDR3 runs to 14 residues. The CDR3 spells CASSRQGPQETQYF. The CDR3 DNA follows: TGTGCCAGCAGTCGACAGGGTCCCCAAGAGACCCAGTACTTC.

The chain combines TRBV2 with TRBJ1-5; D gene ambiguous. This CDR3 has 13 amino acids. V gave up 5 bases and J gave up 0 bases, with 5 bases separating them. The V gene's germline CDR1 is SNHLY and CDR2 FYNNEI. CDR3 loop: CASSPYSNQPQHF. The CDR3 DNA follows: TGTGCCAGCAGTCCTTATAGCAATCAGCCCCAGCATTTT.

The V and J genes are TRBV10-3 and TRBJ2-7, with 12 bases matching TRBD2. The CDR3 has 14 amino acids. The germline V gene has CDR1 ENHRY and CDR2 SYGVKD. V gave up 6 bases and J gave up 7 bases; unmatched junction bases: 7. The CDR3 DNA sequence: TGTGCCATCAGCGGACTAGCGGGGCGCCTGGAGCAGTACTTC. Protein sequence: CAISGLAGRLEQYF.

The chain links TRBV6-6 to TRBJ2-3; a weak D match, TRBD1 (5 bases). V was clipped by 2 bases and J by 4 bases, with 10 bases between them. CDR3 length equals 14 residues. CDR1 and CDR2 (germline): MNHNY, SVGAGI (reference sequence). The CDR3 bases are TGTGCCAGCAGTTACGGGGCAGCAGCAGATACGCAGTATTTT. Residues: CASSYGAAADTQYF.

The chain joins TRBV5-1 to TRBJ2-4; 8 nucleotides agree with TRBD1. From germline, CDR1 is SGHRS and CDR2 YFSETQ. V trimming: 4 bases; J trimming: 5 bases; junction bases outside the gene matches: 5. This CDR3 is 14 amino acids long. The CDR3 DNA reads TGCGCCAGCAGCATGACAGGGGCACAAAACATTCAGTACTTC. This encodes CASSMTGAQNIQYF.

This rearrangement joins TRBV18 to TRBJ2-1; D might be TRBD2 (7 bases). The CDR3 runs 14 residues. In germline, CDR1 is KGHSH, CDR2 LQKENI. With 3 bases removed from V and 6 bases from J, the gap between germline ends came to 12 bases. CDR3 bases: TGTGCCAGCTCACCGGGGGGGCGATCCAATGAGCAGTTCTTC. It is translated as CASSPGGRSNEQFF.

The rearrangement uses TRBV7-3 and TRBJ2-3, with D possibly being TRBD1 or TRBD2 (6 bases each). Between the trimmed V and J ends, which lost 2 bases and 3 bases, there was a span of 15 bases. Germline CDR1 is SGHTA and CDR2 is FQGTGA. This CDR3 spans 16 amino acids. The CDR3 nucleotides read TGTGCCAGCAGCTTACAAGGGGGGCGCAGAACAGATACGCAGTATTTT. It specifies CASSLQGGRRTDTQYF.

This clone was seen a single time. The chain has TRBV19 and TRBJ1-5; TRBD1 matches 9 bases. The CDR3 is 15 residues long. The ends lost 6 bases at V and 2 bases at J; junction bases unmatched: 5. The germline CDR1 and CDR2 sequences are LNHDA and SQIVND (reference sequence). The CDR3 sequence: CASSIQGAGNQPQHF. The CDR3 DNA reads TGTGCCAGTAGCATACAGGGGGCAGGCAATCAGCCCCAGCATTTT.

This clone was detected a few times. The V call is TRBV5-1, the J call TRBJ1-2, with D uncertain. This CDR3 spans 13 amino acids. Germline-derived CDR1 and CDR2 are SGHRS and YFSETQ. Trimming removed 3 bases from V and 8 bases from J, with 14 bases in between. CDR3 sequence reads: CASSSGSSRGYTF. CDR3 nucleotide sequence: TGCGCCAGCAGCTCGGGGAGCTCTCGGGGCTACACCTTC.

The chain carries TRBV6-6 and TRBJ2-7; perhaps TRBD2 as D (7 bases). The germline gives CDR1 MNHNY, CDR2 SVGAGI (reference sequence). V was shortened by 7 bases and J by 3 bases, with 19 bases between the two germline ends. This CDR3 has 15 residues. The CDR3 sequence: CASTRGRETVYEQYF. The CDR3 region has the DNA TGTGCCAGCACCCGGGGGCGGGAGACCGTCTACGAGCAGTACTTC.

The CDR3 region has the DNA TGTGCCAGCACCCGAGAGGGGTCTGCCAATCAGCCCCAGCATTTT. It translates to CASTREGSANQPQHF. The chain couples TRBV7-9 to TRBJ1-5; maybe TRBD1 (5 bases). V lost 7 bases and J 3 bases, leaving 16 bases between the germline ends. Germline loops: CDR1 SEHNR, CDR2 FQNEAQ (reference sequence). There are 15 residues in the CDR3.

The chain links TRBV29-1 to TRBJ2-5; D is unresolved. This CDR3 region has 10 residues. The V end was cut by 4 bases, the J end by 5 bases, with 5 bases between. The V gene's germline CDR1 is SQVTM and CDR2 ANQGSEA. The CDR3 here is CSVVHETQYF. For the CDR3, the DNA is TGCAGCGTTGTTCACGAGACCCAGTACTTC.

The CDR3 nucleotides read TGTGCCAGTGCCGGACAGACTATATATGGCTACACCTTC. Its protein product is CASAGQTIYGYTF. The chain joins TRBV19 to TRBJ1-2; a possible D gene is TRBD1 (6 bases). CDR1 is LNHDA, CDR2 SQIVND, per germline (reference sequence). With 8 bases removed from V and 5 bases from J, the gap between germline ends came to 15 bases. The CDR3 consists of 13 residues. The complete variable domain, with remaining parts taken from reference TRBV19 and TRBJ1-2, reads DGGITQSPKYLFRKEGQNVTLSCEQNLNHDAMYWYRQDPGQGLRLIYYSQIVNDFQKGDIAEGYSVSREKKESFPLTVTSAQKNPTAFYLCASAGQTIYGYTFGSGTRLTVV.

This chain connects TRBV28 to TRBJ1-1; the match to TRBD1 covers 10 bases. CDR1 MDHEN and CDR2 SYDVKM come from the germline V gene. CDR3 length: 15 amino acids. Trimming removed 4 bases from V and 4 bases from J; junction bases left unmatched: 6. CDR3 sequence reads: CASSSLGQGVTEAFF. CDR3 bases: TGTGCCAGCAGTTCCCTCGGACAGGGGGTCACTGAAGCTTTCTTT.

The chain carries TRBV5-6 and TRBJ2-5; D is perhaps TRBD1 or TRBD2 (5 bases each). Germline loops: CDR1 SGHDT, CDR2 YYEEEE. There are 16 residues in the CDR3. The V end was cut by 0 bases, the J end by 2 bases, with 14 bases between. This CDR3 reads CASSLALGTRQETQYF. In DNA form, the CDR3 reads TGTGCCAGCAGCTTGGCGTTGGGGACCCGACAAGAGACCCAGTACTTC.

The chain is built from TRBV28 and TRBJ1-5, with 10 bases matching TRBD1. CDR1 MDHEN and CDR2 SYDVKM come from the germline V gene. The CDR3 consists of 15 residues. The V gene end was trimmed by 4 bases and the J gene end by 7 bases; junction bases not matched to a gene: 7. Here the CDR3 DNA reads TGTGCCAGCAGTTCCCTTGGACAGGGGGAGCAGCCCCAGCATTTT. Translated: CASSSLGQGEQPQHF.

The chain has TRBV13 and TRBJ2-7; D not resolved. The CDR3 is 14 amino acids. V was trimmed by 7 bases and J by 0 bases, leaving 13 bases between them. Germline lookup yields CDR1 PRHDT and CDR2 FYEKMQ (reference sequence). As DNA, the CDR3 is TGTGCCAGCACCCAGGACCCTAGCTCCTACGAGCAGTACTTC. Protein: CASTQDPSSYEQYF.

The V call is TRBV18, the J call TRBJ2-3, with no clear D. V was cut by 6 bases and J by 3 bases, with 4 bases left in between. This CDR3 comprises 11 residues. The germline V gene has CDR1 KGHSH and CDR2 LQKENI. CDR3 protein: CASSPTDTQYF. The CDR3 DNA reads TGTGCCAGCTCCCCGACAGATACGCAGTATTTT.

The DNA of the CDR3 is TGCGCCAGCAGCTTGTCCTACAGGGGGCGTACAGATACGCAGTATTTT. It encodes CASSLSYRGRTDTQYF. The chain couples TRBV5-1 to TRBJ2-3; 9 positions match TRBD1. Germline lookup yields CDR1 SGHRS and CDR2 YFSETQ. V lost 1 base to trimming and J lost 3 bases; unmatched junction nucleotides: 6. This CDR3 has 16 amino acids.

The chain uses TRBV5-1 and TRBJ2-6, with D tentatively TRBD1 (7 bases). Germline lookup yields CDR1 SGHRS and CDR2 YFSETQ. Trimming took off 2 bases at V and 0 bases at J, with 12 bases between the two ends. The CDR3 runs to 17 residues. The CDR3 DNA is TGCGCCAGCAGCTTTCCAGGGGGGTTCTCTGGGGCCAACGTCCTGACTTTC. As protein: CASSFPGGFSGANVLTF.

The V and J genes are TRBV7-9 and TRBJ2-5; 9 positions match TRBD1. CDR1 and CDR2 from the germline V gene are SEHNR and FQNEAQ (reference sequence). Trimming took 0 bases from V and 4 from J; bases not matched to a gene: 0. This CDR3 region has 14 residues. CDR3 amino acids: CASSLATGGETQYF. CDR3 coding DNA: TGTGCCAGCAGCTTAGCGACAGGGGGAGAGACCCAGTACTTC.